Listed below are T cell receptor beta chains from one sample, sequenced in a study of T cells in localized non-small cell lung cancer. Only in-frame clones appear in the TCRdb table, and some are missing; sequencing was by immunoSEQ multiplex PCR. The sample includes roughly 38,000 clones, about 88% of them seen just once. The specimen comprised peripheral blood, sampled before any cancer treatment. These receptors were taken from a woman between 18 and 55 years old with stage III lung adenocarcinoma. CDR3s include the opening cysteine and the closing phenylalanine or tryptophan. Each record gives: clone size, V gene, J gene, CDR3 length, D gene, CDR3 protein. D genes are given only for firm matches. Clone size is stated in some rows and not others, as once, few, many or a class when expanded.

size: -; V: TRBV5-6; J: TRBJ2-2; length: 16; D: -; CDR3: CASSHTVGVATGELFF
size: -; V: TRBV5-1; J: TRBJ2-6; length: 15; D: -; CDR3: CASSTLDPGANVLTF
size: -; V: TRBV13; J: TRBJ2-2; length: 15; D: TRBD2; CDR3: CASSTAGGRTGELFF
size: -; V: TRBV7-9; J: TRBJ1-2; length: 12; D: -; CDR3: CASNAGRYGYTF
size: -; V: TRBV19; J: TRBJ1-2; length: 13; D: -; CDR3: CASSRRENYGYTF
size: -; V: TRBV11-1; J: TRBJ1-1; length: 17; D: -; CDR3: CASSPNGAGQVGTEAFF
size: -; V: TRBV13; J: TRBJ2-2; length: 13; D: -; CDR3: CASSSQNTGELFF
size: -; V: TRBV19; J: TRBJ2-1; length: 12; D: -; CDR3: CASSSYGRVQFF
size: -; V: TRBV2; J: TRBJ1-1; length: 15; D: TRBD1; CDR3: CASSPAGGGITEAFF
size: few; V: TRBV2; J: TRBJ1-5; length: 13; D: -; CDR3: CASRGDGEQPQHF
size: -; V: TRBV11-2; J: TRBJ2-5; length: 15; D: TRBD2; CDR3: CASRSGASGGVTQYF
size: once; V: TRBV5-5; J: TRBJ2-1; length: 16; D: -; CDR3: CASSHLSDGAYNEQFF
size: -; V: TRBV29-1; J: TRBJ2-2; length: 11; D: -; CDR3: CSVQGGGELFF
size: -; V: TRBV4-2; J: TRBJ2-6; length: 17; D: -; CDR3: CASSQGDSAIGANVLTF
size: -; V: TRBV7-3; J: TRBJ1-1; length: 16; D: -; CDR3: CASSLSGQAVNTEAFF
size: -; V: TRBV11-2; J: TRBJ2-2; length: 16; D: TRBD1; CDR3: CASSLGQGARTGELFF
size: -; V: TRBV10-3; J: TRBJ2-7; length: 11; D: -; CDR3: CAISRGGEQYF
size: -; V: TRBV6-1; J: TRBJ1-2; length: 13; D: -; CDR3: CASSTDGRYGYTF
size: -; V: TRBV4-1; J: TRBJ2-2; length: 17; D: -; CDR3: CASSQENRQRNTGELFF
size: -; V: TRBV30; J: TRBJ1-6; length: 16; D: TRBD1; CDR3: CAWSLGGTGSPSPLHF
size: -; V: TRBV6-1; J: TRBJ1-2; length: 14; D: -; CDR3: CASSDGGLRKGYTF
size: -; V: TRBV7-3; J: TRBJ2-2; length: 16; D: -; CDR3: CASSTGRTGEGGELFF
size: -; V: TRBV19; J: TRBJ1-5; length: 15; D: -; CDR3: CASSIGGGSNQPQHF
size: -; V: TRBV19; J: TRBJ1-1; length: 13; D: -; CDR3: CASSTWGDTEAFF
size: -; V: TRBV5-6; J: TRBJ1-1; length: 14; D: -; CDR3: CASSLSGSGTEAFF
size: -; V: TRBV5-3; J: TRBJ2-1; length: 15; D: TRBD1; CDR3: CARSWTGGIRDEQFF
size: -; V: TRBV19; J: TRBJ2-7; length: 13; D: -; CDR3: CASSGSNSYEQYF
size: -; V: TRBV27; J: TRBJ1-6; length: 15; D: -; CDR3: CASSLRGFNNSPLHF
size: -; V: TRBV11-3; J: TRBJ1-1; length: 13; D: -; CDR3: CASSSQENTEAFF
size: -; V: TRBV7-2; J: TRBJ1-6; length: 18; D: -; CDR3: CASSLVLGLSSYNSPLHF
size: -; V: TRBV6-6; J: TRBJ1-1; length: 12; D: -; CDR3: CASSYVRTEAFF
size: -; V: TRBV6-6; J: TRBJ2-3; length: 16; D: TRBD1; CDR3: CASRMGQGRNTDTQYF
size: -; V: TRBV6-4; J: TRBJ1-1; length: 13; D: -; CDR3: CASSDRENTEAFF
size: once; V: TRBV9; J: TRBJ1-1; length: 14; D: -; CDR3: CASSVAVGDTEAFF
size: -; V: TRBV5-1; J: TRBJ2-1; length: 15; D: -; CDR3: CASAPRRGVDNEQFF
size: once; V: TRBV6-1; J: TRBJ1-5; length: 13; D: -; CDR3: CASSEAQHQPQHF
size: -; V: TRBV2; J: TRBJ1-4; length: 13; D: -; CDR3: CASSEGPYEKLFF
size: -; V: TRBV30; J: TRBJ2-3; length: 16; D: TRBD2; CDR3: CAWSGPGRGAADTQYF
size: -; V: TRBV5-6; J: TRBJ2-1; length: 13; D: TRBD1; CDR3: CASSTQGVNEQFF
size: -; V: TRBV5-6; J: TRBJ2-7; length: 15; D: -; CDR3: CASSLGGGANGEQYF
size: -; V: TRBV5-1; J: TRBJ1-1; length: 15; D: TRBD1; CDR3: CASTFHRQGMSEAFF
size: -; V: TRBV29-1; J: TRBJ2-7; length: 13; D: -; CDR3: CSVEGVESYEQYF
size: -; V: TRBV5-4; J: TRBJ2-1; length: 14; D: TRBD1; CDR3: CATTDRGTLEGQFF
size: -; V: TRBV18; J: TRBJ2-7; length: 14; D: TRBD1; CDR3: CASGTGTGSYEQYF
size: -; V: TRBV29-1; J: TRBJ2-1; length: 13; D: TRBD2; CDR3: CSVYRGGSNEQFF
size: -; V: TRBV7-9; J: TRBJ1-4; length: 15; D: -; CDR3: CASTGGQRSNEKLFF
size: -; V: TRBV6-5; J: TRBJ1-2; length: 13; D: TRBD1; CDR3: CASTRTGLYGYTF
size: -; V: TRBV2; J: TRBJ2-7; length: 16; D: -; CDR3: CASIQDGGQSSYEQYF
size: -; V: TRBV19; J: TRBJ2-4; length: 14; D: TRBD1; CDR3: CASSSTGGAYIQYF
size: -; V: TRBV14; J: TRBJ2-5; length: 13; D: -; CDR3: CASSQAGLETQYF
size: medium-sized; V: TRBV11-2; J: TRBJ2-1; length: 13; D: -; CDR3: CASRKEGYNEQFF
size: once; V: TRBV9; J: TRBJ2-3; length: 16; D: TRBD2; CDR3: CASSPQGRGGADTQYF
size: -; V: TRBV5-4; J: TRBJ1-6; length: 15; D: -; CDR3: CASSWGGGYNSPLHF
size: -; V: TRBV7-9; J: TRBJ1-6; length: 14; D: -; CDR3: CASSVQGNNSPLHF
size: -; V: TRBV9; J: TRBJ2-5; length: 15; D: -; CDR3: CASSATDLRRETQYF
size: -; V: TRBV7-9; J: TRBJ1-2; length: 12; D: -; CDR3: CASSLGGRGYTF
size: -; V: TRBV5-1; J: TRBJ2-3; length: 15; D: -; CDR3: CASSLVGRSADTQYF
size: few; V: TRBV18; J: TRBJ1-1; length: 17; D: TRBD1; CDR3: CASSPEFGQGINTEAFF
size: -; V: TRBV2; J: TRBJ2-2; length: 13; D: -; CDR3: CASSAGYTGELFF